This TCR beta chain stems from a study of blood T cell repertoires in COVID-19. The table came from immunoSEQ multiplex PCR; TCRdb's copy has only in-frame clones and leaves some out. The sample shows 200,000 to 250,000 clones, roughly 84% of them seen only once. The sample comprised peripheral blood. The TCR was taken from a woman in her forties or fifties with acute or convalescent COVID-19.

CDR3 bases: TGTGCCAGTAGTATAGGTCACAATAGCAATCAGCCCCAGCATTTT. It encodes CASSIGHNSNQPQHF. This chain joins TRBV19 and TRBJ1-5; no clear D gene. The germline V gene encodes CDR1 LNHDA and CDR2 SQIVND (reference sequence). Trimming pared 1 base from V and 0 bases from J, leaving 7 bases between. The CDR3 loop spans 15 amino acids.